Shown below are 14 T cell receptor beta chains from a single sample sequenced in a study of Ad26.COV2.S vaccination and SARS-CoV-2 variants. Treatment: 15 to 20 received Ad26.COV2.S at low or high dose, single or two shots; roughly 5 received placebo; per-sample allocation not given. Following the first vaccine or placebo injection, samples were taken on day 63. Libraries were prepared by immunoSEQ multiplex PCR; TCRdb keeps only in-frame clonotypes and omits some of them. The sample shows hundreds of thousands of clones, roughly 90% of them seen only once. Here the sequenced sample was peripheral blood, taken in a trial of Ad26.COV2.S vaccine versus placebo. The source of these receptors is a person aged 18-65 years who received the Ad26.COV2.S COVID-19 vaccine or a placebo.

This clone was seen only a few times. The chain joins TRBV3-1 (or the pseudogene TRBV3-2) to TRBJ2-7, with D possibly being TRBD1 (6 bases). The V gene lost 6 bases and the J gene lost 6 bases, with 18 bases spanning the gap. The CDR3 has 14 residues. CDR1 and CDR2 from the germline V gene are LGHDT and YNNKEL (reference sequence). The CDR3, as DNA: TGTGCCAGCAGTCCCTCCTATTTGGACAGCGAGCAGTACTTC. Translation gives CASSPSYLDSEQYF.

CDR3 in DNA: TGTGCCAGTAGTACGGGACCGGCGAACACCGGGGAGCTGTTTTTT. Its protein product is CASSTGPANTGELFF. This rearrangement joins TRBV19 to TRBJ2-2; TRBD1 or TRBD2 may be the D gene (5 bases each). CDR1 and CDR2 (germline): LNHDA, SQIVND (reference sequence). The CDR3 is made up of 15 amino acids. The V and J ends lost 4 bases and 0 bases respectively, with 9 bases between them.

The V call is TRBV7-9, the J call TRBJ2-1, with 8 bases fitting TRBD2. The CDR3 covers 17 residues. V trimming: 0 bases; J trimming: 0 bases; junction bases outside the gene matches: 4. Germline V gives CDR1 SEHNR, CDR2 FQNEAQ (reference sequence). DNA for the CDR3: TGTGCCAGCAGCTTAGCCACTAGCGGAAGCTCCTACAATGAGCAGTTCTTC. Its protein product is CASSLATSGSSYNEQFF.

The V call is TRBV27, the J call TRBJ2-5; no clear D. The CDR3 loop spans 14 amino acids. V shed 6 bases and J shed 2 bases, with 13 bases lying between them. Germline-derived CDR1 and CDR2 are MNHEY and SMNVEV (reference sequence). CDR3 bases: TGTGCCAGCAGCTTCCGGACCCGGCAAGAGACCCAGTACTTC. The encoded protein is CASSFRTRQETQYF.

This clone was seen a handful of times. The chain joins TRBV5-6 to TRBJ1-3; a weak D match, TRBD1 (5 bases). The CDR3 has 15 amino acids. Deletions cut 2 bases from V and 0 bases from J, with 9 bases between. Germline CDR1 reads SGHDT; CDR2 reads YYEEEE. Here the CDR3 DNA reads TGTGCCAGCAGCTTACGGGGCTACTCTGGAAACACCATATATTTT. Its translation is CASSLRGYSGNTIYF.

The rearrangement links TRBV10-3 to TRBJ1-1, with 7 bases fitting TRBD1. J gave up 3 bases and V 6 bases, and 4 bases lay outside the gene matches. The CDR3 consists of 13 residues. Germline loops: CDR1 ENHRY, CDR2 SYGVKD. In nucleotides, the CDR3 is TGTGCCATCAGCACCGACAGGGACACTGAAGCTTTCTTT. Translated: CAISTDRDTEAFF.

V is TRBV10-3 and J is TRBJ2-2; weak D call: TRBD1 (6 bases). V was cut by 7 bases and J by 4 bases, with 19 bases left in between. This CDR3 spans 16 amino acids. Germline assignment: CDR1 ENHRY and CDR2 SYGVKD. The CDR3 loop is CAITTGSGTGTGELFF. CDR3 DNA: TGTGCCATCACCACAGGGTCAGGGACGGGCACCGGGGAGCTGTTTTTT.

The V call is TRBV9, the J call TRBJ1-1; D is perhaps TRBD1 (5 bases). Germline values: CDR1 SGDLS, CDR2 YYNGEE. V was shortened by 2 bases and J by 0 bases, with 8 bases between the two germline ends. This CDR3 region has 14 residues. The CDR3 region is CASSVTGMNTEAFF. CDR3 bases: TGTGCCAGCAGCGTCACAGGAATGAACACTGAAGCTTTCTTT.

The V call is TRBV11-1, the J call TRBJ2-2; maybe TRBD1 (6 bases). Per germline, CDR1 SGHAT and CDR2 FQDESV (reference sequence). The CDR3 is 16 residues long. Trimming removed 0 bases from V and 0 bases from J, with 8 bases in between. The CDR3 loop reads CASSLAGGSNTGELFF. In nucleotides, the CDR3 is TGTGCCAGCAGCTTAGCTGGGGGCTCGAACACCGGGGAGCTGTTTTTT.

The chain links TRBV14 to TRBJ2-7; possibly TRBD1 for D (5 bases). Germline-derived CDR1 and CDR2 are SGHDN and FVKESK. With 1 base removed from V and 4 bases from J, the gap between germline ends came to 11 bases. This CDR3 spans 14 amino acids. CDR3 loop: CASSQVAGWYEQYF. The CDR3 bases are TGTGCCAGCAGCCAAGTGGCAGGGTGGTACGAGCAGTACTTC. The full variable domain, with the rest looked up from reference TRBV14 and TRBJ2-7, is EAGVTQFPSHSVIEKGQTVTLRCDPISGHDNLYWYRRVMGKEIKFLLHFVKESKQDESGMPNNRFLAERTGGTYSTLKVQPAELEDSGVYFCASSQVAGWYEQYFGPGTRLTVT.

The chain uses TRBV12-3 or TRBV12-4 and TRBJ1-3; 7 positions match TRBD1. The V gene end was trimmed by 6 bases and the J gene end by 4 bases; junction bases not matched to a gene: 3. This CDR3 has 13 amino acids. CDR3 loop: CASSLGQGNTIYF. The CDR3 DNA reads as TGTGCCAGCAGCCTGGGACAGGGAAACACCATATATTTT.

This clone was counted a single time. The gene calls are TRBV19 and TRBJ1-1; a possible D gene is TRBD1 (5 bases). V lost 3 bases to trimming and J lost 8 bases, with 13 bases between them. The germline gives CDR1 LNHDA, CDR2 SQIVND (reference sequence). The CDR3 has 13 residues. CDR3 nucleotide sequence: TGTGCCAGTAGTATTACAACCCAGGGAGAAGCTTTCTTT. Translation gives CASSITTQGEAFF.

The genes are TRBV2 and TRBJ2-2; TRBD1 matches 11 bases. This CDR3 contains 15 residues. The V and J ends lost 7 bases and 7 bases, in that order; junction bases with no gene match: 8. Germline V lookup: CDR1 SNHLY, CDR2 FYNNEI. The CDR3 DNA is TGTGCCAGCAACGCCCGGACAGGGGGCATCGGGGAGCTGTTTTTT. This translates into CASNARTGGIGELFF.

V usage is TRBV24-1 and J usage is TRBJ1-5, with D possibly TRBD1 on 6 matching bases. The CDR3 spans 14 residues. Germline V gene data show CDR1 as KGHDR and CDR2 as SFDVKD. The germline V and J ends were trimmed by 5 bases and 5 bases, with 12 bases remaining between them. CDR3 coding DNA: TGTGCCACCAGTGGCTTGGACAGTTATCAGCCCCAGCATTTT. Encoded protein: CATSGLDSYQPQHF.